One TCR beta chain is described in this entry. Its specificity is not known. This sequence may be a read error, since a much larger clone differs from it by one base. The sample originates from a study of regulatory T cells in long-lasting Graves disease. The overall study: Patients with new Graves' disease had used antithyroid drugs below 3 months.

Germline assignment: CDR1 SGHTA and CDR2 FQGTGA. This CDR3 contains 15 residues. Time point noted: newly diagnosed GD, antithyroid drugs for less than 3 months. PBMCs provided the RNA from which the TCR library was made. Criteria from the American Thyroid Association guidelines were applied to diagnose Graves' disease. Study results and caveats: Persistent disease preferred TRBV28, TRBJ1-2 and TRBJ2-5. Possibly, accuracy suffered from the small sample size.

With iRepertoire HTBI primers and Arm-PCR of CDR3 regions, TCR beta libraries were built. TCRdb ran MiXCR on the multiplex PCR reads and lists one entry per CDR3 protein. The sample consists of 200,000 to 250,000 distinct CDR3 sequences, approximately 20% of them appearing once. This TCR was sampled from a female donor with Graves disease. Source: peripheral blood mononuclear cells (PBMCs), taken at new diagnosis, from a patient treated with antithyroid drugs. This sequence joins TRBV7-3 and TRBJ2-1; no firm D call. As DNA, the CDR3 is TGTGCCAGCAGCTTATTCCTTGGACCCCAAGAGACCCAGCACTTC. Amino acid sequence: CASSLFLGPQETQHF.